The rows below give T cell receptor beta chains drawn from one sample of a study of shared clonotypes between healthy human individuals. Profiled with immunoSEQ multiplex PCR; TCRdb holds only in-frame clones, not every one. The sample contains approximately 600,000 clones, approximately 95% of which appear only once. What was sequenced was naive CD8+ T cells sorted from blood. These receptors were collected from a woman aged 25 to 39 in good health. The CDR3 runs from the conserved cysteine through the conserved F or W. The D gene is left open where the match is weak. Part of the rows lack a size; the others show once, few, many or a class for expanded clones.

clone_size	v_call	j_call	d_call	cdr3_nt	cdr3_aa
NA	TRBV6-1	TRBJ1-5	TRBD1	TGTGCCAGCAGCCTTCGGACAGGAAACTATCAGCCCCAGCATTTT	CASSLRTGNYQPQHF
once	TRBV19	TRBJ2-3	NA	TGTGCCAGTAGTCAACTTCACACAGATACGCAGTATTTT	CASSQLHTDTQYF
NA	TRBV19	TRBJ1-3	NA	TGTGCCAGTAGTACGCCCCTCCCTTCGGTCTCTGGAAACACCATATATTTT	CASSTPLPSVSGNTIYF
NA	TRBV14	TRBJ2-3	NA	TGTGCCAGCAGCCCCCGGGGGAGTCTGACAGATACGCAGTATTTT	CASSPRGSLTDTQYF
NA	TRBV27	TRBJ2-4	NA	TGTGCCAGCAGTTTAGTCGGGGGAGTCAAAAACATTCAGTACTTC	CASSLVGGVKNIQYF
NA	TRBV27	TRBJ1-2	NA	TGTGCCAGCAGTTTAATCCCTAACTATGGCTACACCTTC	CASSLIPNYGYTF
NA	TRBV29-1	TRBJ2-5	NA	TGCAGCGTTGTGGGTAGGGAGGAAAATTCGCTGACCCAGTACTTC	CSVVGREENSLTQYF
NA	TRBV28	TRBJ2-3	NA	TGTGCCAGCAGTTTAGGTGCTAGCACAGATACGCAGTATTTT	CASSLGASTDTQYF
NA	TRBV4-1	TRBJ2-7	NA	TGCGCCAGCAGCCAGGACGAAGAAACAGGGTTCCACGAGCAGTACTTC	CASSQDEETGFHEQYF
NA	TRBV5-8	TRBJ2-7	NA	TGTGCCAGTCGAAGCAGGAGTACTCCCTCCTACGAGCAGTACTTC	CASRSRSTPSYEQYF
once	TRBV28	TRBJ1-5	NA	TGTGCCAGCAGTGTTAGCAATCAGCCCCAGCATTTT	CASSVSNQPQHF
NA	TRBV6-5	TRBJ2-1	NA	TGTGCCAGCAGTTACTCTGGGGCAGGGAATGAGCAGTTCTTC	CASSYSGAGNEQFF
NA	TRBV5-6	TRBJ2-5	NA	TGTGCCAGCAGCTTGCGGAGGGAAGAGACCCAGTACTTC	CASSLRREETQYF
NA	TRBV5-5	TRBJ1-1	NA	TGTGCCAGCAGCCTGTACAGGGAGAACACTGAAGCTTTCTTT	CASSLYRENTEAFF
few	TRBV6-6	TRBJ2-1	TRBD2	TGTGCCAGCAGTCCCGGACTAGCGGGAGTCTTCTTC	CASSPGLAGVFF
NA	TRBV27	TRBJ2-1	TRBD2	TGTGCCAGCAGTCTAGCGGGAGGGCATGGTGAGCAGTTCTTC	CASSLAGGHGEQFF
NA	TRBV9	TRBJ2-7	TRBD2	TGTGCCAGCAGCGTGGGAGGGTTCGGTTACGAGCAGTACTTC	CASSVGGFGYEQYF
NA	TRBV19	TRBJ1-1	NA	TGTGCCAGTAGTATCTGGGGTGACTTGAACACTGAAGCTTTCTTT	CASSIWGDLNTEAFF
NA	TRBV6-6	TRBJ2-5	NA	TGTGCCAGCAGCTTACGTTGGTACCAAGAGACCCAGTACTTC	CASSLRWYQETQYF
NA	TRBV6-5	TRBJ2-1	NA	TGTGCCAGCGCCAGGGGCTACAACAATGAGCAGTTCTTC	CASARGYNNEQFF
once	TRBV18	TRBJ1-5	TRBD1	TGTGCCAGCTCACCAGGGACTGACAGGGGACTTGGCAATCAGCCCCAGCATTTT	CASSPGTDRGLGNQPQHF
NA	TRBV29-1	TRBJ2-7	NA	TGCAGCGTTGTGGCAGGACCCTACGAGCAGTACTTC	CSVVAGPYEQYF
NA	TRBV27	TRBJ2-1	TRBD2	TGTGCCAGCAGTCAAGGCCCCTACCGGGAGGACAATGAGCAGTTCTTC	CASSQGPYREDNEQFF
NA	TRBV19	TRBJ1-2	NA	TGTGCCAGTAGTGTCGCTGGGGGGACCTATGGCTACACCTTC	CASSVAGGTYGYTF
NA	TRBV6-5	TRBJ2-2	NA	TGTGCCAGCAGTTCGTACACCGGGGAGCTGTTTTTT	CASSSYTGELFF
once	TRBV29-1	TRBJ1-1	NA	TGCAGCGTTTGGGGCCTTGAAGCTTTCTTT	CSVWGLEAFF
NA	TRBV6-6	TRBJ1-1	NA	TGTGCCAGCAGTTACGACCCACCCGGACAGAACACTGAAGCTTTCTTT	CASSYDPPGQNTEAFF
NA	TRBV28	TRBJ2-7	TRBD2	TGTGCCAGCACCTTAGCGGGAAGCTCCTACGAGCAGTACTTC	CASTLAGSSYEQYF
NA	TRBV29-1	TRBJ2-1	NA	TGCAGCGTTGAAATTGCGGGACCCTACAATGAGCAGTTCTTC	CSVEIAGPYNEQFF
NA	TRBV27	TRBJ1-5	NA	TGTGCCAGCAGTTTTCCCGGGTTTAGCAATCAGCCCCAGCATTTT	CASSFPGFSNQPQHF
NA	TRBV7-9	TRBJ2-1	NA	TGTGCCAGCAGCGCCCACAGGGTTCTCTACAATGAGCAGTTCTTC	CASSAHRVLYNEQFF
NA	TRBV4-1	TRBJ1-4	NA	TGCGCCAGCAGCCAAGGGCTGTATTTAGTTGCAACTAATGAAAAACTGTTTTTT	CASSQGLYLVATNEKLFF
NA	TRBV7-6	TRBJ2-7	TRBD2	TGTGCCAGTTCGCGGACTAGCGGGGCTAGCTCCTACGAGCAGTACTTC	CASSRTSGASSYEQYF
NA	TRBV28	TRBJ1-1	TRBD1	TGTGCCAGCAGTTTTCGGGACAGGGCGAACACTGAAGCTTTCTTT	CASSFRDRANTEAFF
NA	TRBV5-6	TRBJ2-7	NA	TGTGCCAGCAGCCAGGGCAACTACGAGCAGTACTTC	CASSQGNYEQYF
once	TRBV10-1	TRBJ1-2	NA	TGCGCCAGCAGTGAGTCGCAAGGGCAGGGAGACTATGGCTACACCTTC	CASSESQGQGDYGYTF
NA	TRBV2	TRBJ2-7	TRBD2	TGTGCCAGCAGTTACGGGGGAGGGCCCTACGAGCAGTACTTC	CASSYGGGPYEQYF
NA	TRBV4-1	TRBJ2-7	NA	TGCGCCAGCAGCCGGGGGTGGACGGGTTCCTACGAGCAGTACTTC	CASSRGWTGSYEQYF
NA	TRBV7-9	TRBJ2-1	NA	TGTGCCAGCAGCCCGATAGGGGGCTCCTACAATGAGCAGTTCTTC	CASSPIGGSYNEQFF
NA	TRBV6-5	TRBJ1-5	NA	TGTGCCAGCGTTATTCGTTGGGGCAATCAGCCCCAGCATTTT	CASVIRWGNQPQHF
NA	TRBV19	TRBJ2-1	NA	TGTGCCAGTAGTTACGGGGGGCCGCTCGAGCAGTTCTTC	CASSYGGPLEQFF
NA	TRBV4-1	TRBJ1-1	TRBD1	TGCGCCAGCAGCCAAGATTTGGGACAGACGAACACTGAAGCTTTCTTT	CASSQDLGQTNTEAFF
NA	TRBV27	TRBJ2-7	NA	TGTGCCAGCAGTTTATCGCCAGGGTCCCCTCTCGAGCAGTACTTC	CASSLSPGSPLEQYF
NA	TRBV5-5	TRBJ2-7	NA	TGTGCCAGCAGCTTATGGGACGCCGACTACGAGCAGTACTTC	CASSLWDADYEQYF
NA	TRBV10-1	TRBJ2-7	NA	TGCGCCAGCAGTGAGCTAAAGGGTCACGAGCAGTACTTC	CASSELKGHEQYF
NA	TRBV28	TRBJ2-1	TRBD1	TGTGCCAGCAGTTTCCCGTGGATGACAGGGAACATGGGCTATGAGCAGTTCTTC	CASSFPWMTGNMGYEQFF
once	TRBV14	TRBJ2-7	NA	TGTGCCAGCAGCCAGGTAGCGGTGAGCGTCTACGAGCAGTACTTC	CASSQVAVSVYEQYF
NA	TRBV28	TRBJ1-4	TRBD1	TGTGCCAGCAGAAGTGGGGACAGGGTTCATGAAAAACTGTTTTTT	CASRSGDRVHEKLFF
NA	TRBV9	TRBJ2-7	NA	TGTGCCAGCAGCGTAGAGGCAATGGGAACCGACGAGCAGTACTTC	CASSVEAMGTDEQYF
NA	TRBV6-5	TRBJ1-1	NA	TGTGCCAGCAGCCCTATGTGGAGGGTTGACACTGAAGCTTTCTTT	CASSPMWRVDTEAFF
NA	TRBV25-1	TRBJ2-1	NA	TGTGCCAGCAGTGAATCTACCTATGAGCAGTTCTTC	CASSESTYEQFF
NA	TRBV27	TRBJ2-7	TRBD2	TGTGCCAGCAGTCCCTCTAGCGGGGTCTACTCCTACGAGCAGTACTTC	CASSPSSGVYSYEQYF
NA	TRBV7-9	TRBJ1-6	TRBD1	TGTGCCAGCAGCTTAGACTACAGGGGAGTGACACCCCTCCACTTT	CASSLDYRGVTPLHF
NA	TRBV6-6	TRBJ2-7	TRBD1	TGTGCCAGCACCCAGACAGGGAGCCCCTACGAGCAGTACTTC	CASTQTGSPYEQYF
few	TRBV4-1	TRBJ1-1	NA	TGCGCCAGCAGCCAAGGGGGTGAAGCTTTCTTT	CASSQGGEAFF
NA	TRBV7-9	TRBJ2-3	NA	TGTGCCAGCAGCCCCAGGGGGGCAGGGCGGGGCACAGATACGCAGTATTTT	CASSPRGAGRGTDTQYF